A single sample is the source of the 18 T cell receptor beta chains below, sequenced in a study of T cells after yellow fever vaccination. TCRdb called the 5' RACE reads again in MiXCR, with one record for every CDR3 protein. The sample includes some 200,000 distinct CDR3 sequences, approximately 11% seen only once; the top ten take 36%. Material: CD8+ T cells sorted from PBMCs, obtained 15 days after the yellow fever booster vaccination. The receptors derive from a man between 18 and 29 years old who received the YFV17D yellow fever vaccine.

The chain combines TRBV6-1 with TRBJ2-1; weak D call: TRBD2 (6 bases). The CDR3 covers 14 residues. Germline lookup yields CDR1 MNHNS and CDR2 SASEGT. V lost 2 bases to trimming and J lost 9 bases, with 14 bases between them. CDR3 DNA: TGTGCCAGCAGTGAAATCTGGGGGGATCGTGAGCAGTTCTTC. It specifies CASSEIWGDREQFF.

The rearrangement uses TRBV27 and TRBJ2-3; D is uncertain. This CDR3 has 14 residues. The germline V and J ends were trimmed by 0 bases and 4 bases, with 8 bases remaining between them. CDR1 is MNHEY, CDR2 SMNVEV, per germline (reference sequence). The CDR3 bases are TGTGCCAGCAGTTTATCACCCGCGGCAGATACGCAGTATTTT. It specifies CASSLSPAADTQYF.

The V gene is TRBV6-2 or TRBV6-3, the J gene TRBJ2-4; 11 nucleotides align to TRBD2. V was pared by 7 bases and J by 0 bases, with 8 bases of the junction left unmatched. The CDR3 consists of 17 residues. Germline loops: CDR1 MNHEY, CDR2 SVGEGT. The CDR3 DNA sequence: TGTGCCAGCACCCCACTAGCGGGGGATGTAGCCAAAAACATTCAGTACTTC. Its translation: CASTPLAGDVAKNIQYF.

The chain couples TRBV29-1 to TRBJ1-3; D not resolved. The CDR3 extends over 15 amino acids. V was cut by 0 bases and J by 2 bases, with 11 bases left in between. Germline V gene lookup returns CDR1 SQVTM and CDR2 ANQGSEA. This chain's CDR3 is CSVEDLGFAGNTIYF. The DNA for the CDR3 is TGCAGCGTTGAAGATCTCGGGTTTGCTGGAAACACCATATATTTT.

A few counts support this clonotype. The CDR3 bases are TGTGCCAGCCGCGTTACCTCAAACACCGGGGAGCTGTTTTTT. This encodes CASRVTSNTGELFF. This sequence joins TRBV10-3 and TRBJ2-2; no reliable D call. Germline V gene sequence: CDR1 ENHRY, CDR2 SYGVKD. Trimming cost V 10 bases and J 2 bases, with 14 bases left between them. There are 14 residues in the CDR3.

This clonotype was observed a handful of times. The J gene is TRBJ2-7, the V gene TRBV5-6; 7 bases are a match to TRBD2. This CDR3 spans 16 amino acids. J gave up 3 bases and V 4 bases, and 13 bases lay outside the gene matches. Looked up from germline, CDR1 is SGHDT and CDR2 is YYEEEE. In nucleotides, the CDR3 is TGTGCCAGCAGCCCCCGGGGAGGGGAGGACGTCTACGAGCAGTACGTC. Protein product: CASSPRGGEDVYEQYV.

V usage is TRBV25-1 and J usage is TRBJ2-7, with 7 bases that match TRBD1. V dropped 10 bases and J dropped 4; count of bases not matched to a gene: 19. The CDR3 covers 16 residues. Germline values: CDR1 MGHDK, CDR2 SYGVNS. The CDR3 loop reads CAIGPGQWRAGYEQYV. For the CDR3, the DNA is TGTGCCATCGGTCCGGGACAGTGGCGGGCTGGGTACGAGCAGTACGTC.

This clonotype has a handful of counts. V and J are TRBV9 and TRBJ1-2; D is perhaps TRBD1 (5 bases). Germline CDR1 is SGDLS and CDR2 is YYNGEE. The length of the CDR3 is 15 residues. The V gene lost 4 bases and the J gene lost 2 bases, with 15 bases spanning the gap. In nucleotides, the CDR3 is TGTGCCAGCAGCCCTCAACCTACAGGCAACTATGGCTACACCTTC. Protein: CASSPQPTGNYGYTF.

This clonotype was counted a few times. The chain joins TRBV7-9 to TRBJ1-4; a possible D gene is TRBD1 (6 bases). V was shortened by 9 bases and J by 7 bases, with 24 bases between the two germline ends. This CDR3 is 16 amino acids long. Per the germline V gene, CDR1 is SEHNR and CDR2 is FQNEAQ (reference sequence). CDR3 sequence reads: CASAGGALYMGEKLFF. CDR3 coding DNA: TGTGCCAGTGCCGGGGGCGCGTTATATATGGGTGAAAAACTGTTTTTT.

The chain links TRBV2 to TRBJ2-5; D could derive from TRBD1 or TRBD2 (6 bases each). This CDR3 has 15 amino acids. V shed 8 bases and J shed 0 bases, with 16 bases lying between them. Per germline, CDR1 SNHLY and CDR2 FYNNEI. The CDR3 DNA reads as TGTGCCAGCGGGGGGCCACCCCTGTACCAAGAGACCCAGTACTTC. Translating it yields CASGGPPLYQETQYF.

This chain links TRBV29-1 with TRBJ2-5; 10 bases are a match to TRBD2. Germline assignment: CDR1 SQVTM and CDR2 ANQGSEA. The CDR3 spans 18 residues. V gave up 0 bases and J gave up 1 base; unmatched junction bases: 11. CDR3 region: CSVEDIVLAGRIQETQYF. The CDR3 nucleotides read TGCAGCGTTGAAGATATCGTACTAGCGGGGAGAATCCAAGAGACCCAGTACTTC.

This clonotype appeared a few times. The CDR3 protein is CASSFGGGDTDTQYF. CDR3 DNA sequence: TGTGCCAGCAGTTTTGGTGGCGGGGACACAGATACGCAGTATTTT. The chain couples TRBV2 to TRBJ2-3, with D perhaps matching TRBD2 (6 bases). V was cut by 5 bases and J by 2 bases, with 14 bases left in between. CDR1 and CDR2 (germline): SNHLY, FYNNEI. This CDR3 is built from 15 residues.

This sequence joins TRBV6-2 or TRBV6-3 and TRBJ1-5, with a possible D match to TRBD1 (5 bases). The CDR3 loop spans 14 amino acids. Between the trimmed V and J ends, which lost 2 bases and 6 bases, there was a span of 11 bases. CDR1 is MNHEY and CDR2 is SVGEGT in the germline V gene. The CDR3: CASSYRQGIQPQHF. The CDR3 DNA reads as TGTGCCAGCAGTTACCGCCAGGGAATTCAGCCCCAGCATTTT.

J is TRBJ1-1 and V is TRBV27; possibly TRBD1 for D (5 bases). V lost 5 bases and J 8 bases, leaving 12 bases between the germline ends. The CDR3 sequence is 12 residues long. Germline V gives CDR1 MNHEY, CDR2 SMNVEV (reference sequence). CDR3 amino acids: CASSLPGGEAFF. As DNA, the CDR3 is TGTGCCAGCAGTCTTCCCGGGGGAGAAGCTTTCTTT.

V is TRBV27 and J is TRBJ2-1, with 10 bases lining up with TRBD1. Germline CDR1 reads MNHEY; CDR2 reads SMNVEV (reference sequence). The CDR3 loop spans 16 amino acids. The junction had 7 bases not matched to a gene; V was cut back by 5 bases and J by 3 bases. The CDR3 nucleotides read TGTGCCAGCAGTCTTCCCGGGACAGGGGTCTACAATGAGCAGTTCTTC. As protein: CASSLPGTGVYNEQFF.

This chain connects TRBV12-3 or TRBV12-4 to TRBJ2-3; D unresolved. V lost 6 bases to trimming and J lost 2 bases, with 6 bases between them. CDR3 length equals 12 residues. CDR3 DNA sequence: TGTGCCAGCAGAGGCCTCACAGATACGCAGTATTTT. The encoded protein is CASRGLTDTQYF.

This clonotype has more than one count but fewer than ten. The rearrangement uses TRBV7-9 and TRBJ2-5; D possibly corresponds to TRBD1 (6 bases). This CDR3 is 15 amino acids long. Germline V gives CDR1 SEHNR, CDR2 FQNEAQ (reference sequence). Deletions cut 0 bases from V and 2 bases from J, with 10 bases between. CDR3 sequence: CASSLALGQQETQYF. DNA of the CDR3: TGTGCCAGCAGCTTAGCGCTTGGACAGCAAGAGACCCAGTACTTC.

This clonotype was observed a handful of times. The chain is built from TRBV7-6 and TRBJ2-1; 8 bases are a match to TRBD1. The germline CDR1 and CDR2 sequences are SGHVS and FNYEAQ. This CDR3 is 12 amino acids long. The junction had 8 bases not matched to a gene; V was cut back by 4 bases and J by 15 bases. The DNA for the CDR3 is TGTGCCAGCAGCTCGCCCAGGGGGCTACCGTTCTTC. It codes for CASSSPRGLPFF.